What follows is one TCR beta chain and its context. This sample was included in a study of T cell repertoires in cytomegalovirus infection. On the study more broadly: Public TCR beta signatures indicated both CMV infection and matching HLA type.

Each CDR3 protein gets one entry after TCRdb re-called the reads with MiXCR. The table shows 200,000 or so distinct CDR3 sequences, with approximately 19% occurring only once. Per the germline V gene, CDR1 is MGHDK and CDR2 is SYGVNS. The CDR3 is 15 amino acids. Trimming removed 8 bases at V and 3 bases at J, with 17 bases between. The TCR comes from a human donor in good health (CMV status not recorded). Some clones in this sample may be carry-over from other donors' samples. The V gene is TRBV25-1, the J gene TRBJ1-3; D is perhaps TRBD1 (6 bases). Source material: PBMCs. CDR3 loop: CASADAEGVGNTIYF. The CDR3, as DNA: TGTGCCAGCGCCGACGCGGAGGGGGTTGGAAACACCATATATTTT.